This TCR beta chain was found in a study of response to subunit inactivated influenza vaccine. Regarding the study as a whole: Each seasonal influenza vaccination, the authors suggested, recruits few new T cells.

TCRdb redid the calling of the RT-PCR reads with MiXCR, one entry per CDR3 protein. The data hold 600,000 to 850,000 distinct CDR3 sequences, with 14% observed a single time. A word on this clonotype: The antigen is undetermined.

The material sequenced was PBMCs from blood, taken approximately 15 days before vaccination. This TCR was sampled from a man between 45 and 60 years old who received an inactivated influenza vaccine.

In DNA form, the CDR3 reads TGTGCCAGCAGCCAAGGGCTGACTGAAGCTTTCTTT. As protein: CASSQGLTEAFF. The V gene is TRBV3-1, the J gene TRBJ1-1; D gene unclear. There are 12 residues in the CDR3. Germline V CDR1 and CDR2: LGHDT, YNNKEL (reference sequence). Trimming stripped 1 base from V and 5 bases from J, with 5 bases between.